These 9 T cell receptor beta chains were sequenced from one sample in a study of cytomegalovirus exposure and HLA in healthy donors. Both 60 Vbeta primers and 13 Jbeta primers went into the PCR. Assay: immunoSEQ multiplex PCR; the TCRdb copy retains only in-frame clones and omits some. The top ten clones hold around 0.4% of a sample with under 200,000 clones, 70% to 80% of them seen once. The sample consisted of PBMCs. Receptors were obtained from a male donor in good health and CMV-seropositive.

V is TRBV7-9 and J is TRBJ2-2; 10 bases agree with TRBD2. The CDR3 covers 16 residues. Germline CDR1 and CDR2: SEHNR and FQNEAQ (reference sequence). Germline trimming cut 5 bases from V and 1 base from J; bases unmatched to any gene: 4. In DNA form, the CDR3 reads TGTGCCAGCAGCCCGCGGACTAGCGGGAACACCGGGGAGCTGTTTTTT. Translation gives CASSPRTSGNTGELFF.

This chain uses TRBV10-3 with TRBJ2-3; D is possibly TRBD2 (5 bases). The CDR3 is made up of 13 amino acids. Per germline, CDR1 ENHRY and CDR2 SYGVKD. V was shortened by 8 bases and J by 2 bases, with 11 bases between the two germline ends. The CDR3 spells CAILAGYTDTQYF. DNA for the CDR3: TGTGCCATCCTAGCAGGATACACAGATACGCAGTATTTT.

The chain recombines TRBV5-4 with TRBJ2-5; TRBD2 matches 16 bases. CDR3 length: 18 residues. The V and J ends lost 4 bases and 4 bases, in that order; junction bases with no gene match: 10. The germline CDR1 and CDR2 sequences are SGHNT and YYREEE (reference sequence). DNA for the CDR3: TGTGCCAGCAGCCCGGGACTAGCGGGGGGGCCGGTAGGAGAGACCCAGTACTTC. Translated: CASSPGLAGGPVGETQYF.

The CDR3 here is CASGLATSGTPIGNEQFF. Here the CDR3 DNA reads TGTGCTAGTGGTTTGGCGACTAGCGGGACCCCTATTGGCAATGAGCAGTTCTTC. The chain recombines TRBV12-5 with TRBJ2-1; 11 bases are shared with TRBD2. With V trimmed by 1 base and J by 6 bases, 11 bases remained unmatched. The germline V gene encodes CDR1 LGHNT and CDR2 FRNRAP. The CDR3 totals 18 residues. The whole variable domain, remainder taken from reference TRBV12-5 and TRBJ2-1, is DARVTQTPRHKVTEMGQEVTMRCQPILGHNTVFWYRQTMMQGLELLAYFRNRAPLDDSGMPKDRFSAEMPDATLATLKIQPSEPRDSAVYFCASGLATSGTPIGNEQFFGPGTRLTVL.

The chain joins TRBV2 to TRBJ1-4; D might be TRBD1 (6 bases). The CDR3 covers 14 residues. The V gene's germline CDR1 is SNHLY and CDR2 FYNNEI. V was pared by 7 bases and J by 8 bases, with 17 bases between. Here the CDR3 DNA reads TGTGCCAGCATTCGGGGACGAACAGGGGAAAAACTGTTTTTT. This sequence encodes CASIRGRTGEKLFF.

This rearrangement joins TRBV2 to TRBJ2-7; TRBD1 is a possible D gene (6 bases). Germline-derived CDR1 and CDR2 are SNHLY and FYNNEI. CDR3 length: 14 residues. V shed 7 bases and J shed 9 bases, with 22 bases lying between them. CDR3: CASIRGQDFTVQYF. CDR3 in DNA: TGTGCCAGCATAAGGGGACAAGATTTTACCGTGCAGTACTTC.

CDR3 amino acids: CASRRNSQGYGYTF. The CDR3 DNA reads as TGTGCCAGCAGGCGCAATTCGCAGGGATACGGCTACACCTTC. The chain employs TRBV27 and TRBJ1-2; D might be TRBD1 (5 bases). Per germline, CDR1 MNHEY and CDR2 SMNVEV (reference sequence). The CDR3 totals 14 residues. V dropped 6 bases and J dropped 8 bases, with 19 bases sitting between them.

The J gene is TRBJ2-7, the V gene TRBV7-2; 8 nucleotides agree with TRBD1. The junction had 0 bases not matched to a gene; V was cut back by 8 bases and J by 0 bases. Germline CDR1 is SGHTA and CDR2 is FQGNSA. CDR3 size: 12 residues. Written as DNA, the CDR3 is TGTGCCAGCGGACAGGGCTCCTACGAGCAGTACTTC. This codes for CASGQGSYEQYF.

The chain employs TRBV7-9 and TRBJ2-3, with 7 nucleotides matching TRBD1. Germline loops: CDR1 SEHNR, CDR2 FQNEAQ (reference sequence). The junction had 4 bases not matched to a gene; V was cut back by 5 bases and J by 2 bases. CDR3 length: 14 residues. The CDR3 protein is CASSPGTVTDTQYF. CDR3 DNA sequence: TGTGCCAGCAGCCCGGGGACAGTCACAGATACGCAGTATTTT.